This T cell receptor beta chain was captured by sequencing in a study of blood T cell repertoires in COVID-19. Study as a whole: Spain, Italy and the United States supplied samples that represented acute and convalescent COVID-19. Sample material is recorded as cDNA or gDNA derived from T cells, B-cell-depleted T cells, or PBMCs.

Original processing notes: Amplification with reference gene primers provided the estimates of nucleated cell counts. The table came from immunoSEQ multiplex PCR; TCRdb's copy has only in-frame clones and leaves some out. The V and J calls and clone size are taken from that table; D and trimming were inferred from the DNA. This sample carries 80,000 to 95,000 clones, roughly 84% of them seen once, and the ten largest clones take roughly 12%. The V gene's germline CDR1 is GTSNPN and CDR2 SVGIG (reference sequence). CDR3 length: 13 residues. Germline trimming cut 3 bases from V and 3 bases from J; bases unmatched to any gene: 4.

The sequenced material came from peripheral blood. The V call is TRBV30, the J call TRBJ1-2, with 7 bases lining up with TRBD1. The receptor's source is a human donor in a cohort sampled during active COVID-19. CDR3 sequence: CAWSVTGDYGYTF. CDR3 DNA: TGTGCCTGGAGCGTTACAGGGGACTATGGCTACACCTTC.